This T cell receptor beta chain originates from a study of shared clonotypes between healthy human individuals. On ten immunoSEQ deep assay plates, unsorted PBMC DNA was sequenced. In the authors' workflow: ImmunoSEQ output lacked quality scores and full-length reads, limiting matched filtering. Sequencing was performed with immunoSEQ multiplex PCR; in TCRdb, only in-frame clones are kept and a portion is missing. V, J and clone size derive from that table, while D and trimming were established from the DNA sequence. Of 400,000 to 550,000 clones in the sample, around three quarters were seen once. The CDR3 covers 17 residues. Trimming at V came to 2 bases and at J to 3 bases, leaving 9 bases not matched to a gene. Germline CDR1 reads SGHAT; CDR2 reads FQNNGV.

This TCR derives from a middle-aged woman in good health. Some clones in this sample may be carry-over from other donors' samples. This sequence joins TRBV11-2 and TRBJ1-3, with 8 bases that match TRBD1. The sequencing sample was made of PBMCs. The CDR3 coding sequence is TGTGCCAGCAGCTTACGCCGGACAGGGATGGATGGAAACACCATATATTTT. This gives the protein CASSLRRTGMDGNTIYF. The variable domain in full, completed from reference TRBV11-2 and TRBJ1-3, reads EAGVAQSPRYKIIEKRQSVAFWCNPISGHATLYWYQQILGQGPKLLIQFQNNGVVDDSQLPKDRFSAERLKGVDSTLKIQPAKLEDSAVYLCASSLRRTGMDGNTIYFGEGSWLTVV.